The 11 T cell receptor beta chains below come from one sample, sequenced in a study of T cells in Graves' hyperthyroidism and ophthalmopathy. TCR beta CDR3 regions were amplified from RNA transcripts. RT-PCR in the first round (using the HTBI primer set) targeted the TCR CDR3. TCRdb reanalysed the multiplex PCR reads using MiXCR and keeps one entry per CDR3 protein. The repertoire holds 50,000 to 75,000 distinct CDR3 sequences, about 50% seen once, with around an eighth in the top ten. The sample was blood. These TCRs come from a woman aged 25 to 39 with Graves' ophthalmopathy.

There are many counts of this clonotype. The rearrangement joins TRBV7-2 to TRBJ2-7; 12 bases line up with TRBD2. Trimming cost V 1 base and J 3 bases; bases outside gene matches: 4. CDR1 is SGHTA and CDR2 is FQGNSA in the germline V gene. The CDR3 sequence is 16 residues long. CDR3 coding DNA: TGTGCCAGCAGCTTAGTGGGGACTAGCGGGTTCTACGAGCAGTACTTC. Its protein product is CASSLVGTSGFYEQYF. Looking up the rest from reference TRBV7-2 and TRBJ2-7 gives the full variable domain: GAGVSQSPSNKVTEKGKDVELRCDPISGHTALYWYRQSLGQGLEFLIYFQGNSAPDKSGLPSDRFSAERTGGSVSTLTIQRTQQEDSAVYLCASSLVGTSGFYEQYFGPGTRLTVT.

Concerning this clonotype itself: Its ends do not fully match the called genes, so a read error is possible. V and J are TRBV7-7 and TRBJ2-2, with TRBD1 as a possible D gene (5 bases). Germline V gene lookup returns CDR1 SSHAT and CDR2 FNYEAQ (reference sequence). The CDR3 loop spans 14 amino acids. CDR3 DNA: TGTGCTAGCAGCTTAACAGGCCCAACCGGGGAGCTGTTTTTT. Protein: CASSLTGPTGELFF. The variable domain in full, with the rest retrieved from reference TRBV7-7 and TRBJ2-2, is GAGVSQSPRYKVTKRGQDVTLRCDPISSHATLYWYQQALGQGPEFLTYFNYEAQPDKSGLPSDRFSAERPEGSISTLTIQRTEQRDSAMYRCASSLTGPTGELFFGEGSRLTVL.

The chain has TRBV20-1 and TRBJ2-3, with TRBD2 as a possible D gene (6 bases). Trimming shortened V by 4 bases and J by 1 base, and 12 bases separated the two germline ends. This CDR3 is built from 14 residues. Germline V CDR1 and CDR2: DFQATT, SNEGSKA (reference sequence). CDR3 loop: CSANGAGRTDTQYF. The CDR3, as DNA: TGCAGTGCTAATGGGGCGGGACGCACAGATACGCAGTATTTT.

The chain uses TRBV19 and TRBJ1-1; D gene uncertain. Trimming cost V 5 bases and J 2 bases, with 18 bases left between them. CDR3 size: 16 residues. Germline V lookup: CDR1 LNHDA, CDR2 SQIVND (reference sequence). The CDR3 DNA is TGTGCCAGTAGTCCCGGACTTGGTGAGGCTAACACTGAAGCTTTCTTT. This gives the protein CASSPGLGEANTEAFF.

This clonotype appeared many times. V and J are TRBV20-1 and TRBJ2-1, with TRBD2 matching 8 bases. The CDR3 loop spans 14 amino acids. Trimming at V came to 6 bases and at J to 9 bases, leaving 13 bases not matched to a gene. Germline CDR1 DFQATT, CDR2 SNEGSKA (reference sequence). The CDR3 DNA sequence: TGCAGTGCGACGCCCCGACTAGCGATTAGTGAGCAGTTCTTC. As protein: CSATPRLAISEQFF.

Points on this clonotype: A read error may produce the germline difference seen at one junction end. The V gene is TRBV19, the J gene TRBJ1-4, with TRBD1 matching 7 bases. This CDR3 comprises 14 residues. Per the germline V gene, CDR1 is LNHDA and CDR2 is SQIVND (reference sequence). This chain's CDR3 is CANRRQGDNEKLLF. The CDR3 coding sequence is TGTGCCAATAGGAGACAGGGTGATAATGAAAAACTGCTTTTT.

Note on this clonotype: This may come from a read error, since a much larger clone is one base off. The rearrangement links TRBV28 to TRBJ2-2; D unresolved. From germline, CDR1 is MDHEN and CDR2 SYDVKM. The CDR3 length is 12 residues. CDR3 sequence reads: CAGSLWAGELFF. The CDR3 coding sequence is TGTGCCGGCAGTTTGTGGGCCGGGGAGCTGTTTTTT.

The rearrangement links TRBV20-1 to TRBJ1-2; TRBD1 matches 9 bases. J gave up 8 bases and V 6 bases, and 4 bases lay outside the gene matches. CDR1 is DFQATT and CDR2 is SNEGSKA in the germline V gene (reference sequence). This CDR3 spans 11 amino acids. In DNA form, the CDR3 reads TGCAGTGCCACGACAGGGGGAGGCTACACCTTC. Its protein product is CSATTGGGYTF.

The chain has TRBV2 and TRBJ2-6; D call uncertain. This CDR3 is 13 amino acids long. Germline CDR1 reads SNHLY; CDR2 reads FYNNEI. The V gene lost 7 bases and the J gene lost 11 bases, with 15 bases spanning the gap. In DNA form, the CDR3 reads TGTGCCAGCAACGGTAGACTGTCCTACGTCCTGACTTTC. Protein sequence: CASNGRLSYVLTF. The whole variable domain, remainder taken from reference TRBV2 and TRBJ2-6, is EPEVTQTPSHQVTQMGQEVILRCVPISNHLYFYWYRQILGQKVEFLVSFYNNEISEKSEIFDDQFSVERPDGSNFTLKIRSTKLEDSAMYFCASNGRLSYVLTFGAGSRLTVL.

This chain joins TRBV10-2 and TRBJ2-2, with a weak D call TRBD2 (5 bases). This CDR3 is 15 amino acids long. Germline loops: CDR1 WSHSY, CDR2 SAAADI. V lost 3 bases and J lost 8, with 16 bases in between. The CDR3 loop reads CASSDEEADPGELFF. The CDR3 DNA follows: TGCGCCAGCAGTGATGAGGAGGCCGACCCTGGGGAGCTGTTTTTT.

This sequence joins TRBV29-1 and TRBJ2-1; no clear D. The V end lost 8 bases, the J end lost 5 bases, and 13 bases lay between the germline ends. The CDR3 is made up of 12 amino acids. CDR1 is SQVTM and CDR2 is ANQGSEA in the germline V gene. CDR3 protein: CSMLGTDNEQFF. DNA of the CDR3: TGCAGCATGCTAGGAACCGACAATGAGCAGTTCTTC.